These T cell receptor beta chains were read from a single sample in a study of T cell responses to AZD1222 COVID-19 vaccine. Clones were read by immunoSEQ multiplex PCR, and TCRdb kept only the in-frame ones, dropping some. Here the sample spans tens of thousands of clones, about 92% being singletons. This material consisted of peripheral blood, taken 28 days after the second AZD1222 dose. These receptors were obtained from an adult who received the AZD1222 COVID-19 vaccine. Each CDR3 is given with its conserved first and last residue. Fields, in order: D gene, V gene, J gene, clone size, CDR3 DNA, CDR3 protein. The D gene is left open where the match is weak. Clone sizes are given selectively: once, few, many, or a class where the clone is expanded.

NA	TRBV6-5	TRBJ2-3	NA	TGTGCCAGCAGCCTGACCCCGCTAGAGGCAGATACGCAGTATTTT	CASSLTPLEADTQYF
NA	TRBV19	TRBJ1-1	NA	TGTGCCAGTATCCTCCGAGCAGGGGTGGGCACTGAAGCTTTCTTT	CASILRAGVGTEAFF
NA	TRBV7-9	TRBJ1-4	NA	TGTGCCAGCAGCTTAGACATAATTAATGAAAAACTGTTTTTT	CASSLDIINEKLFF
NA	TRBV6-2/TRBV6-3	TRBJ1-6	NA	TGTGCCAGCAGCCTCGGACCCTCTAATTCACCCCTCCACTTT	CASSLGPSNSPLHF
TRBD1	TRBV3-1/TRBV3-2	TRBJ1-2	NA	TGTGCCAGCAGCCACTGGGACAGGGGGGGAAACTATGGCTACACCTTC	CASSHWDRGGNYGYTF
NA	TRBV5-1	TRBJ2-1	NA	TGCGCCAGCAGCTTGGGGGCAGGCTTGGGAATCAATGAGCAGTTCTTC	CASSLGAGLGINEQFF
TRBD1	TRBV7-9	TRBJ1-1	NA	TGTGCCAGCAGCTTAGCAGGACAGGTTCCGAGCACTGAAGCTTTCTTT	CASSLAGQVPSTEAFF
NA	TRBV29-1	TRBJ2-2	once	TGCAGCGTTGTTTGGGGGGCAAACACCGGGGAGCTGTTTTTT	CSVVWGANTGELFF
NA	TRBV2	TRBJ2-7	NA	TGTGCCAGCAGCGGGACCACCTACGAGCAGTACTTC	CASSGTTYEQYF
TRBD1	TRBV4-1	TRBJ1-3	NA	TGCGCCAGCAGCCAAGTTACGGGACAGGGGACACCCTTGACCATATATTTT	CASSQVTGQGTPLTIYF
NA	TRBV3-1/TRBV3-2	TRBJ1-1	NA	TGTGCCAGCAGCCCTAGACTTGGCACTGAAGCTTTCTTT	CASSPRLGTEAFF
NA	TRBV19	TRBJ1-2	NA	TGTGCCAGTAGTATGCGGGCAGCTAACTATGGCTACACCTTC	CASSMRAANYGYTF
NA	TRBV6-4	TRBJ2-3	NA	TGTGCCAGCAGTGAGTCCCTCAGCACAGATACGCAGTATTTT	CASSESLSTDTQYF
NA	TRBV5-1	TRBJ2-3	NA	TGCGCCAGCAGCTCCGGCTATTCTAGCACAGATACGCAGTATTTT	CASSSGYSSTDTQYF
NA	TRBV7-8	TRBJ2-7	NA	TGTGCCAGCAGCTTAGAGTCGGACTACGAGCAGTACTTC	CASSLESDYEQYF
NA	TRBV19	TRBJ1-6	NA	TGTGCCAGTAGTATAGAATGGCCGGGTTCGGGTTCACCCCTCCACTTT	CASSIEWPGSGSPLHF
NA	TRBV23-1	TRBJ1-6	once	TGCGCCAGCAGTCAAGGGGGTCATAACGTTCCGGGGCGAGCCAAAAATTCACCCCTCCACTTT	CASSQGGHNVPGRAKNSPLHF